This TCR beta chain is from a study of cytomegalovirus exposure and HLA in healthy donors. Trimming stripped 6 bases from V and 6 bases from J, with 18 bases between. The CDR3 loop spans 15 amino acids. Germline V gene sequence: CDR1 LNHDA, CDR2 SQIVND (reference sequence). Method: immunoSEQ multiplex PCR; TCRdb's copy keeps in-frame clones and lacks some. Of about 160,000 clones detected, 85% to 90% appear once; the ten largest clones hold 5.7%. The TCR was taken from a woman aged 30 to 39 in good health and CMV-seronegative. Sequencing used PBMCs. The V gene is TRBV19, the J gene TRBJ1-5; TRBD1 might be the D (6 bases). The CDR3 DNA reads as TGTGCCAGTAGCCTCCGACAGGAAGCGACTCAGCCCCAGCATTTT. Its protein is CASSLRQEATQPQHF.